Listed here are 18 T cell receptor beta chains from one sample, sequenced in a study of beta chain features in type 1 diabetes. Expressed TCRB transcripts were sequenced, since all the RNA that had been isolated was reverse transcribed. Some clones are missing from TCRdb's copy, which holds only in-frame ones; the method was immunoSEQ multiplex PCR. The table records around 160,000 clones, 40% to 55% of them present only once. The specimen sequenced was Tregs from blood. The receptor set was obtained from a man between 18 and 29 years old in good health.

The chain links TRBV4-2 to TRBJ2-3, with a possible D match to TRBD1 (5 bases). The V end lost 4 bases, the J end lost 0 bases, and 11 bases lay between the germline ends. The CDR3 is made up of 15 amino acids. CDR1 is LGHNA and CDR2 is YNFKEQ in the germline V gene. CDR3 nucleotide sequence: TGTGCCAGCAGCCCCTTTAGGGGAAGCACAGATACGCAGTATTTT. It translates to CASSPFRGSTDTQYF.

V is TRBV6-1 and J is TRBJ1-2; 9 nucleotides match TRBD1. V lost 6 bases and J lost 2; bases outside the gene matches: 1. Germline V lookup: CDR1 MNHNS, CDR2 SASEGT. This CDR3 has 13 amino acids. DNA for the CDR3: TGTGCCAGCAGGGGACAGGGAAACTATGGCTACACCTTC. Amino acid sequence: CASRGQGNYGYTF.

A few counts support this clone. V gene TRBV7-2 combines with J gene TRBJ2-7; TRBD2 matches at 10 bases. Trimming at V came to 1 base and at J to 1 base, leaving 1 base not matched to a gene. Germline V gives CDR1 SGHTA, CDR2 FQGNSA. This CDR3 is 15 amino acids long. The CDR3 sequence is CASSLVSGGSYEQYF. DNA of the CDR3: TGTGCCAGCAGCTTAGTTAGCGGGGGGTCCTACGAGCAGTACTTC.

V is TRBV6-5 and J is TRBJ1-3; possibly TRBD1 for D (6 bases). V was clipped by 6 bases and J by 9 bases, with 18 bases between them. The germline V gene has CDR1 MNHEY and CDR2 SVGAGI. The CDR3 length is 14 residues. The DNA of the CDR3 is TGTGCCAGCAGCCTAGGGGGTCTAGGAGGCACCATATATTTT. This encodes CASSLGGLGGTIYF.

The chain couples TRBV5-1 to TRBJ2-2, with 9 bases identical to TRBD1. CDR3 length: 15 residues. Germline CDR1 is SGHRS and CDR2 is YFSETQ. The trim removed 4 bases at V and 6 bases at J, leaving 7 bases unmatched. The CDR3 DNA reads TGCGCCAGCAGCCGACCGGGACAGGGATCCGGGGAGCTGTTTTTT. Translation gives CASSRPGQGSGELFF.

The chain couples TRBV7-9 to TRBJ2-5, with TRBD1 matching 8 bases. In germline, CDR1 is SEHNR, CDR2 FQNEAQ (reference sequence). CDR3 size: 17 residues. With 4 bases clipped from V and 5 bases from J, the junction kept 15 bases outside the gene matches. CDR3 DNA sequence: TGTGCCAGCAGCTCACGAATTAGGACAGGGCGTAGGGAGACCCAGTACTTC. It specifies CASSSRIRTGRRETQYF.

The chain couples TRBV7-8 to TRBJ2-3, with 11 bases lining up with TRBD2. Germline CDR1 and CDR2: SGHVS and FQNEAQ. The CDR3 sequence is 20 residues long. V shed 2 bases, J shed 4 bases, and the junction held 17 bases outside the gene matches. CDR3 coding DNA: TGTGCCAGCAGCTTACGACATATAGCGGGAGGGCCGGGTCGTTCAGATACGCAGTATTTT. Encoded protein: CASSLRHIAGGPGRSDTQYF.

This sequence joins TRBV11-3 and TRBJ1-3; possibly TRBD1 for D (6 bases). Trimming cost V 4 bases and J 0 bases, with 10 bases left between them. Germline CDR1 is SGHNT and CDR2 is YENEEA. This CDR3 is built from 15 residues. The CDR3 loop is CASSSEGGSGNTIYF. In nucleotides, the CDR3 is TGTGCCAGCAGCTCGGAAGGGGGCTCTGGAAACACCATATATTTT.

The genes are TRBV4-2 and TRBJ1-1, with D unresolved. Germline CDR1 reads LGHNA; CDR2 reads YNFKEQ. Trimming shortened V by 5 bases and J by 4 bases, and 17 bases separated the two germline ends. CDR3 length equals 15 residues. Here the CDR3 DNA reads TGTGCCAGCAGCTTAGACTGGACCGGGAGCACTGAAGCTTTCTTT. Translation gives CASSLDWTGSTEAFF.

DNA for the CDR3: TGTGCCAGCAGCCAAGAAATAACAGGTCTCGGCGGCGAGCAGTACTTC. Translated, it gives CASSQEITGLGGEQYF. V and J are TRBV4-2 and TRBJ2-7; the D gene is possibly TRBD1 (5 bases). CDR1 LGHNA and CDR2 YNFKEQ come from the germline V gene. The germline V and J ends were trimmed by 0 bases and 6 bases, with 18 bases remaining between them. This CDR3 contains 16 residues.

The CDR3 sequence: CASKTTGLAGLTKNIQYF. The CDR3 coding sequence is TGTGCCAGTAAAACTACGGGACTAGCGGGATTGACCAAAAACATTCAGTACTTC. The gene calls are TRBV19 and TRBJ2-4; 13 positions match TRBD2. J was trimmed by 2 bases and V by 7 bases; bases with no gene match: 11. The CDR3 sequence is 18 residues long. Per the germline V gene, CDR1 is LNHDA and CDR2 is SQIVND (reference sequence).

The J gene is TRBJ2-2, the V gene TRBV27, with 9 nucleotides matching TRBD2. V was pared by 3 bases and J by 6 bases, with 8 bases of the junction left unmatched. Germline lookup yields CDR1 MNHEY and CDR2 SMNVEV (reference sequence). This CDR3 has 16 residues. The chain's CDR3 is CASSLGSGRVSGELFF. DNA for the CDR3: TGTGCCAGCAGTTTGGGTAGCGGGAGAGTTTCCGGGGAGCTGTTTTTT.

The V and J genes are TRBV7-9 and TRBJ2-1, with D possibly TRBD2 on 5 matching bases. The CDR3 is 14 amino acids. Trimming took 1 base from V and 6 from J, leaving 10 bases between them. CDR1 and CDR2 (germline): SEHNR, FQNEAQ (reference sequence). The CDR3 region has the DNA TGTGCCAGCAGCTTAGTTGTTGCGGGCAATGAGCAGTTCTTC. Translated: CASSLVVAGNEQFF.

V and J are TRBV7-2 and TRBJ1-2; 8 bases are shared with TRBD1. The CDR3 spans 16 residues. The ends lost 4 bases at V and 0 bases at J; junction bases unmatched: 7. Germline V CDR1 and CDR2: SGHTA, FQGNSA. For the CDR3, the DNA is TGTGCCAGCAGCTGGGGACAGGAGAACCCTAACTATGGCTACACCTTC. It codes for CASSWGQENPNYGYTF.

In its sample, this clone was seen a few times. J is TRBJ2-5 and V is TRBV2, with D unclear. Gene TRBJ2-7 matches the end of the DNA better, so the J call may be wrong. CDR3 length: 15 residues. Per the germline V gene, CDR1 is SNHLY and CDR2 is FYNNEI. This CDR3 is CASSEYELTTYEQYF. Written as DNA, the CDR3 is TGTGCCAGCAGTGAATATGAGCTCACCACCTACGAGCAGTACTTC.

This chain joins TRBV30 and TRBJ1-1, with 10 bases that match TRBD1. The germline V gene has CDR1 GTSNPN and CDR2 SVGIG (reference sequence). There are 14 residues in the CDR3. V shed 5 bases, J shed 4 bases, and the junction held 7 bases outside the gene matches. In nucleotides, the CDR3 is TGTGCCTGGGGACAGGGGGTCATGGGCACTGAAGCTTTCTTT. This encodes CAWGQGVMGTEAFF.

The rearrangement uses TRBV7-9 and TRBJ2-3; 8 bases are a match to TRBD2. The CDR3 length is 16 residues. Per the germline V gene, CDR1 is SEHNR and CDR2 is FQNEAQ (reference sequence). V lost 4 bases to trimming and J lost 4 bases; unmatched junction nucleotides: 10. CDR3 DNA: TGTGCCAGCAGCTACGGTTCGGGGGGGGGAGCAGATACGCAGTATTTT. It codes for CASSYGSGGGADTQYF.

There are a few counts of this clone. The V call is TRBV9, the J call TRBJ2-6; the D gene is possibly TRBD2 (6 bases). The CDR3 extends over 15 amino acids. Germline loops: CDR1 SGDLS, CDR2 YYNGEE. With 2 bases removed from V and 0 bases from J, the gap between germline ends came to 6 bases. The CDR3 sequence is CASSVGGSGANVLTF. CDR3 DNA sequence: TGTGCCAGCAGCGTCGGGGGCTCTGGGGCCAACGTCCTGACTTTC.